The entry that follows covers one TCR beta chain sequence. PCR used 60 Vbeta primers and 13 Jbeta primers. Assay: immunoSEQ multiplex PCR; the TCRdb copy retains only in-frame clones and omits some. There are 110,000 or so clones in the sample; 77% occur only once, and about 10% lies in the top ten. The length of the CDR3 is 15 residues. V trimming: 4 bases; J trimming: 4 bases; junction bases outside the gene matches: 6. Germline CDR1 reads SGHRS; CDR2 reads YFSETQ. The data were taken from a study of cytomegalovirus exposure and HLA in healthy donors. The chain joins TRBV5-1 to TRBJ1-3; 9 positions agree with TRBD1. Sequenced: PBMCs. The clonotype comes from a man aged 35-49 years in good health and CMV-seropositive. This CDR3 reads CASSRQGVEGNTIYF. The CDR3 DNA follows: TGCGCCAGCAGCAGACAGGGGGTGGAAGGAAACACCATATATTTT.